Shown below are 9 T cell receptor beta chains from a single sample sequenced in a study of shared clonotypes between healthy human individuals. The protocol was immunoSEQ multiplex PCR, while the TCRdb copy is restricted to in-frame clones and leaves out a portion. The profile shows about 110,000 clones, more than 65% of them singletons. Sequencing was performed on memory CD8+ T cells sorted from blood. Subset in this sample: CD45RO+ cells pooled with CCR7-negative TemRA cells. The receptors were sampled from a woman aged 25 to 45 in good health.

This rearrangement joins TRBV5-6 to TRBJ2-5; D may be TRBD2 (6 bases). CDR1 is SGHDT, CDR2 YYEEEE, per germline. V was clipped by 4 bases and J by 1 base, with 11 bases between them. This CDR3 contains 14 residues. The CDR3 spells CASSLTSSQETQYF. CDR3 DNA sequence: TGTGCCAGCAGCCTGACTAGTAGCCAAGAGACCCAGTACTTC.

This rearrangement joins TRBV27 to TRBJ2-7; no reliable D call. Deletions cut 8 bases from V and 0 bases from J, with 8 bases between. CDR1 is MNHEY, CDR2 SMNVEV, per germline (reference sequence). The CDR3 has 12 amino acids. CDR3 residues: CASGPSSYEQYF. The CDR3 nucleotides read TGTGCCAGCGGTCCGAGCTCCTACGAGCAGTACTTC.

This clone has just a few counts. This chain connects TRBV5-1 to TRBJ2-7; 7 bases map to TRBD1. Germline loops: CDR1 SGHRS, CDR2 YFSETQ. The CDR3 loop spans 14 amino acids. V trimming: 7 bases; J trimming: 2 bases; junction bases outside the gene matches: 9. The CDR3 protein is CASGPDRVPYEQYF. Here the CDR3 DNA reads TGCGCCAGCGGCCCCGACAGGGTCCCCTACGAGCAGTACTTC.

The rearrangement uses TRBV11-2 and TRBJ1-5; D perhaps matches TRBD1 (6 bases). The CDR3 covers 17 residues. The V gene's germline CDR1 is SGHAT and CDR2 FQNNGV. Trimming removed 1 base at V and 2 bases at J, with 15 bases between. CDR3 in amino acids: CASSLVRAGDGNQPQHF. The DNA of the CDR3 is TGTGCCAGCAGCTTAGTACGGGCAGGGGATGGCAATCAGCCCCAGCATTTT.

The CDR3 loop is CASSLRPGGPDEQYF. The CDR3 DNA follows: TGTGCCAGCAGCTTGCGGCCGGGAGGGCCGGACGAGCAGTACTTC. V and J are TRBV5-5 and TRBJ2-7; 8 bases agree with TRBD2. The CDR3 is 15 amino acids. CDR1 SGHKS and CDR2 YYEKEE come from the germline V gene (reference sequence). With 1 base clipped from V and 5 bases from J, the junction kept 8 bases outside the gene matches.

The chain uses TRBV29-1 and TRBJ1-3; D is perhaps TRBD1 (5 bases). Germline V gene lookup returns CDR1 SQVTM and CDR2 ANQGSEA. V lost 4 bases to trimming and J lost 4 bases, with 14 bases between them. The CDR3 is made up of 14 amino acids. The CDR3 here is CSVGWGDLGNTIYF. In DNA, the CDR3 is TGCAGCGTTGGTTGGGGCGACCTCGGAAACACCATATATTTT.

This chain links TRBV5-5 with TRBJ2-7, with 7 bases matching TRBD1. This CDR3 spans 13 amino acids. CDR1 is SGHKS, CDR2 YYEKEE, per germline (reference sequence). Unmatched junction bases numbered 2, after V lost 3 bases and J lost 2 bases. The CDR3 sequence: CASSWGQTYEQYF. The CDR3 nucleotides read TGTGCCAGCAGCTGGGGACAGACCTACGAGCAGTACTTC.

The genes are TRBV6-6 and TRBJ1-4; D unclear. Germline V CDR1 and CDR2: MNHNY, SVGAGI (reference sequence). The CDR3 sequence is 12 residues long. Trimming shortened V by 3 bases and J by 11 bases, and 10 bases separated the two germline ends. CDR3 DNA: TGTGCCAGCAGTTATACGGGTGCTAAACTGTTTTTT. Encoded protein: CASSYTGAKLFF.

For the CDR3, the DNA is TGCGCCAGCAGCCTCTGGACAGGGAAAGTATATGGCTACACCTTC. This encodes CASSLWTGKVYGYTF. The rearrangement links TRBV5-1 to TRBJ1-2; 8 bases align to TRBD1. CDR3 length: 15 amino acids. Looked up from germline, CDR1 is SGHRS and CDR2 is YFSETQ. After removal of 4 bases from V and 5 bases from J, the junction contained 10 bases not matched to a gene.